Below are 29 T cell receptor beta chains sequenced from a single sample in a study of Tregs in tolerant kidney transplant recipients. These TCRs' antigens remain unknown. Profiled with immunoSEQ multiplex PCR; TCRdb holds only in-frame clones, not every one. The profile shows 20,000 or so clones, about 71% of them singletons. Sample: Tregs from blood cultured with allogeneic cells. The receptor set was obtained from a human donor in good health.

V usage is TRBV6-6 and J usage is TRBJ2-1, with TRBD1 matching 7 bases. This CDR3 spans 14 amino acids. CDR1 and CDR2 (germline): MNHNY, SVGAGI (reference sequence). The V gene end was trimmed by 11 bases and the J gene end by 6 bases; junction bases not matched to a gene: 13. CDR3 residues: CASKARQGRNEQFF. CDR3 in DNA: TGTGCCTCCAAAGCGAGACAGGGTCGCAATGAGCAGTTCTTC.

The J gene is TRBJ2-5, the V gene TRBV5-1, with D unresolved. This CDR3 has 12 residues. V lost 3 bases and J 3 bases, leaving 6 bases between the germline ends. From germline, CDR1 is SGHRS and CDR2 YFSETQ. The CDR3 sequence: CASSSWEETQYF. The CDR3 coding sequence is TGCGCCAGCAGCTCCTGGGAAGAGACCCAGTACTTC.

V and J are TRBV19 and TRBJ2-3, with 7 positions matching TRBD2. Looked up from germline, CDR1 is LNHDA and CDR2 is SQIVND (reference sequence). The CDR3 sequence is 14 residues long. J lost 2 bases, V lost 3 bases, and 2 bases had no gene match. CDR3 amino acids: CASSMGGVTDTQYF. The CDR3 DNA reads TGTGCCAGTAGTATGGGGGGGGTCACAGATACGCAGTATTTT.

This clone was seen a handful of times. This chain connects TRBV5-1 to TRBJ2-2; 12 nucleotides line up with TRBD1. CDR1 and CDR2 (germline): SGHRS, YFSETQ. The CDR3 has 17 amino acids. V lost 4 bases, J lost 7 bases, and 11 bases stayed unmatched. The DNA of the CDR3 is TGCGCCAGCAGCAGAAGGGGACAGGGGGCGCCCGGCGGGGAGCTGTTTTTT. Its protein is CASSRRGQGAPGGELFF.

This chain's CDR3 is CASSIGAGWRENTEAFF. CDR3 nucleotide sequence: TGTGCCAGTAGTATAGGGGCAGGGTGGAGGGAGAACACTGAAGCTTTCTTT. The chain is built from TRBV19 and TRBJ1-1; maybe TRBD1 (5 bases). V lost 1 base and J lost 1, with 16 bases in between. Germline V CDR1 and CDR2: LNHDA, SQIVND (reference sequence). The CDR3 consists of 17 residues. Combining the CDR3 with reference TRBV19 and TRBJ1-1 gives the whole variable domain DGGITQSPKYLFRKEGQNVTLSCEQNLNHDAMYWYRQDPGQGLRLIYYSQIVNDFQKGDIAEGYSVSREKKESFPLTVTSAQKNPTAFYLCASSIGAGWRENTEAFFGQGTRLTVV.

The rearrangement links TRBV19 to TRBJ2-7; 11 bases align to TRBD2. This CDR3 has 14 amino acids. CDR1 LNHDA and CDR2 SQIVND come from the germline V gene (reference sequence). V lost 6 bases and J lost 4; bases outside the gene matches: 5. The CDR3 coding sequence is TGTGCCAGTAGGACTAGCGGGATCCCATACGAGCAGTACTTC. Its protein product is CASRTSGIPYEQYF.

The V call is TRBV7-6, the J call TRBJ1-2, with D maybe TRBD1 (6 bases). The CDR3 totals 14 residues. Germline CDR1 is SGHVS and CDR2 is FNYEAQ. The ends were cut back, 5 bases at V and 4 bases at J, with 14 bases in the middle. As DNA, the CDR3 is TGTGCCAGCAGCCCACGGGGGGGCATCTATGGCTACACCTTC. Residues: CASSPRGGIYGYTF. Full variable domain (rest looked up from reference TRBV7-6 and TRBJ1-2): GAGVSQSPRYKVTKRGQDVALRCDPISGHVSLYWYRQALGQGPEFLTYFNYEAQQDKSGLPNDRFSAERPEGSISTLTIQRTEQRDSAMYRCASSPRGGIYGYTFGSGTRLTVV.

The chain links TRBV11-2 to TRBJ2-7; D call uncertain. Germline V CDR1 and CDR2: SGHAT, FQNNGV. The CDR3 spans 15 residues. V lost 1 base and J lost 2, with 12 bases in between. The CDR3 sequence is CASSLAAGPAYEQYF. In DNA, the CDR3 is TGTGCCAGCAGCTTAGCGGCAGGACCGGCCTACGAGCAGTACTTC. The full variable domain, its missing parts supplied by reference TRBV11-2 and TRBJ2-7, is EAGVAQSPRYKIIEKRQSVAFWCNPISGHATLYWYQQILGQGPKLLIQFQNNGVVDDSQLPKDRFSAERLKGVDSTLKIQPAKLEDSAVYLCASSLAAGPAYEQYFGPGTRLTVT.

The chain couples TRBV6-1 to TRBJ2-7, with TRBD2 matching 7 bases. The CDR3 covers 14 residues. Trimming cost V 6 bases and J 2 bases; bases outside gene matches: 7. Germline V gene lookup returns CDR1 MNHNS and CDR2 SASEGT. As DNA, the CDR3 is TGTGCCAGCAGGGGAGGGCTCCACGCCTACGAGCAGTACTTC. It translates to CASRGGLHAYEQYF.

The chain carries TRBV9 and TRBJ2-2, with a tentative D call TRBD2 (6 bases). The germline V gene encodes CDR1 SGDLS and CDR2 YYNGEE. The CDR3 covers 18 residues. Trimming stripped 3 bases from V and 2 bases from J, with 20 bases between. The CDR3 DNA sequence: TGTGCCAGCAGCGGCCTAACACCGGGACTGGGAAACACCGGGGAGCTGTTTTTT. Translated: CASSGLTPGLGNTGELFF.

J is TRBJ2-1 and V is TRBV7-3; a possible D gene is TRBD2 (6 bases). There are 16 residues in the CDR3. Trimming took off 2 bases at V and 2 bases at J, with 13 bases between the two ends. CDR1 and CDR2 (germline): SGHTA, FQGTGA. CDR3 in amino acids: CASSLDGSRTYNEQFF. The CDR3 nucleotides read TGTGCCAGCAGCTTAGACGGGAGTCGCACCTACAATGAGCAGTTCTTC.

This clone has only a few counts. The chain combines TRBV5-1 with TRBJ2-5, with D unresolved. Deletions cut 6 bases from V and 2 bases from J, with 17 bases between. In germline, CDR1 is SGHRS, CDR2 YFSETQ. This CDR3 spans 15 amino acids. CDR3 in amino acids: CASNPSSASQETQYF. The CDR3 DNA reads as TGCGCCAGCAACCCATCGTCGGCGAGTCAAGAGACCCAGTACTTC.

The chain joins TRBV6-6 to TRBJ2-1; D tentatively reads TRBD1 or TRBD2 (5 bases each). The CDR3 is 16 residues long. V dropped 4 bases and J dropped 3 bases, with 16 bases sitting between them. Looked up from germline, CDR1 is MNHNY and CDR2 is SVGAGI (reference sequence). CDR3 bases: TGTGCCAGCAGTTCGCATAGGGGAGCATACTACAATGAGCAGTTCTTC. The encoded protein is CASSSHRGAYYNEQFF.

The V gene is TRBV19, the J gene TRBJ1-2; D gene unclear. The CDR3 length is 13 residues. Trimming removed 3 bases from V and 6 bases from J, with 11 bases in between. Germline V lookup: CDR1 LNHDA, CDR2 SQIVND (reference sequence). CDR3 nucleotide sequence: TGTGCCAGTAGTATTCCGCGGAGCCATGGCTACACCTTC. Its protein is CASSIPRSHGYTF.

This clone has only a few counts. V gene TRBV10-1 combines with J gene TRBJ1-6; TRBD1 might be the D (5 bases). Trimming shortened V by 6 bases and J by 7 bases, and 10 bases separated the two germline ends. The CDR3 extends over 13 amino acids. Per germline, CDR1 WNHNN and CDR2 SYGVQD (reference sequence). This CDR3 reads CASSQTGNSPLHF. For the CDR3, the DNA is TGCGCCAGCAGCCAAACAGGAAATTCACCCCTCCACTTT.

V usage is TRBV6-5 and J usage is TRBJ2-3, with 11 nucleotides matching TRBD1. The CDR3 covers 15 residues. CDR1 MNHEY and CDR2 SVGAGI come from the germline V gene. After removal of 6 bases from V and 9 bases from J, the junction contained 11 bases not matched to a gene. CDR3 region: CASRSPDRGLGTQYF. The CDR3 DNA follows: TGTGCCAGCAGATCTCCGGACAGGGGGCTCGGGACGCAGTATTTT.

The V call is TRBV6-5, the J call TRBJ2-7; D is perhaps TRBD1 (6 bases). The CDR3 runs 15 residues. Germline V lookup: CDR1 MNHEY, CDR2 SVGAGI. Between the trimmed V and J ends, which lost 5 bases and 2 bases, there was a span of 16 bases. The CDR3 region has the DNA TGTGCCAGCAGTAAGATCCGGGACATCACCTACGAGCAGTACTTC. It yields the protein CASSKIRDITYEQYF.

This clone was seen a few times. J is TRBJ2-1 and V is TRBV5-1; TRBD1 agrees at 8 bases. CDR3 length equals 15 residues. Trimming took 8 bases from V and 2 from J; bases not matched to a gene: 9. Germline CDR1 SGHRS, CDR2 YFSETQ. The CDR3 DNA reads TGCGCCAGTACAGGGGGTGGCCTTGCCTACAATGAGCAGTTCTTC. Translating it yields CASTGGGLAYNEQFF.

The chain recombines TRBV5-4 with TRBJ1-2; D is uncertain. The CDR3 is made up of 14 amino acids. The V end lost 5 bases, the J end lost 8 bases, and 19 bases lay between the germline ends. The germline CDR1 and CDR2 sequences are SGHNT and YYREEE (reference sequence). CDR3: CASRESAAPGGYTF. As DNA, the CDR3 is TGTGCCAGCAGGGAATCGGCGGCTCCCGGAGGCTACACCTTC.

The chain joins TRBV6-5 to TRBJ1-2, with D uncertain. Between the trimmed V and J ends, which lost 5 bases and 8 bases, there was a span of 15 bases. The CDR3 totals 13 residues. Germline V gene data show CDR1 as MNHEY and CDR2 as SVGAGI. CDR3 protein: CASSLKGGTGYTF. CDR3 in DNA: TGTGCCAGCAGTCTGAAAGGCGGAACGGGCTACACCTTC.

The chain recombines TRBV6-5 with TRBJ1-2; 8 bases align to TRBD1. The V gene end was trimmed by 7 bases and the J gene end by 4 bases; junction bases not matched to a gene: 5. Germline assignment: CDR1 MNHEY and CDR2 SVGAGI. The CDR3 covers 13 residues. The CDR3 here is CASTKDRVYGYTF. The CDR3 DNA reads TGTGCCAGCACGAAGGACAGGGTCTATGGCTACACCTTC.

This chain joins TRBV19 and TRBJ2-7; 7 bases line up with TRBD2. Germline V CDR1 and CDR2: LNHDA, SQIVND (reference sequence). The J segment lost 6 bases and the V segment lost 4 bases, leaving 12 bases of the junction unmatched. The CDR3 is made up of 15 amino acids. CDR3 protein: CASSKIAGRTGEQYF. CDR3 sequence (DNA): TGTGCCAGTAGTAAGATAGCGGGCCGGACGGGCGAGCAGTACTTC.

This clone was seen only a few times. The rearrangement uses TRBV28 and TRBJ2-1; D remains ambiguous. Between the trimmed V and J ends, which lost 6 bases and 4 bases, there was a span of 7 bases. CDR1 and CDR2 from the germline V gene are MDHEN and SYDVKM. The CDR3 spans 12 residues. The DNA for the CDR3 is TGTGCCAGCAGCCTCCTATACAATGAGCAGTTCTTC. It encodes CASSLLYNEQFF.

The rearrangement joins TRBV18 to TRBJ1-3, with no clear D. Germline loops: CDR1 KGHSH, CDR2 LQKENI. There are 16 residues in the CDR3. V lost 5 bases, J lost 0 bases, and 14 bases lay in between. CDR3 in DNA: TGTGCCAGCTCAGAGTTTGGAACCGACTCTGGAAACACCATATATTTT. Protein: CASSEFGTDSGNTIYF.

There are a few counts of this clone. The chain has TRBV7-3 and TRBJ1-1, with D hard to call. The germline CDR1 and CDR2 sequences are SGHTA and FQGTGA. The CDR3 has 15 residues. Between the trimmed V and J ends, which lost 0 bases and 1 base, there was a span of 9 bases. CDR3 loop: CASSLTFEPNTEAFF. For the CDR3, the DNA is TGTGCCAGCAGCTTAACATTTGAGCCGAACACTGAAGCTTTCTTT.

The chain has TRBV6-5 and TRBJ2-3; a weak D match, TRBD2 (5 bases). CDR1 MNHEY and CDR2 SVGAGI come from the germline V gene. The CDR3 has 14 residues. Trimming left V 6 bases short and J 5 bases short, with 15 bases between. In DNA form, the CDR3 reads TGTGCCAGCAGCCCGGGCGCCCGGGGAGATACGCAGTATTTT. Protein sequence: CASSPGARGDTQYF.

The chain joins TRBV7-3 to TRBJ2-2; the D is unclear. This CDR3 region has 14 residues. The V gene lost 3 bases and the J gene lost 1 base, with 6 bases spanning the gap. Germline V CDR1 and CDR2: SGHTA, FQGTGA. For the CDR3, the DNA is TGTGCCAGCAGCTTCGACTGGAACACCGGGGAGCTGTTTTTT. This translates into CASSFDWNTGELFF.

The CDR3 spells CSVGAVGGPGTEAFF. CDR3 nucleotides: TGCAGCGTTGGGGCCGTCGGGGGGCCGGGGACTGAAGCTTTCTTT. The chain recombines TRBV29-1 with TRBJ1-1, with a weak D call TRBD1 (6 bases). CDR1 SQVTM and CDR2 ANQGSEA come from the germline V gene. This CDR3 is 15 amino acids long. The V gene lost 4 bases and the J gene lost 5 bases, with 20 bases spanning the gap.

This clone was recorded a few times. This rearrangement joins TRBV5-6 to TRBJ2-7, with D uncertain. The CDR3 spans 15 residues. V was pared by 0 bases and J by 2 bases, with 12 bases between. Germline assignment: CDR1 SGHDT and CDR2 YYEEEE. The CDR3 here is CASSLAGLTPYEQYF. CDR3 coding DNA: TGTGCCAGCAGCTTGGCCGGTCTAACACCCTACGAGCAGTACTTC.